This T cell receptor (beta chain) derives from a study of early T cells in non-severe SARS-CoV-2 infection. Study context: Chains were not paired, and sequencing was done on bulk RNA from unsorted whole blood. Overall study findings and caveats: Private and CD4 specificities were missed by VDJdb matching, which favored anti-spike CD8 responses.

Unique molecular identifiers tagged individual cDNA molecules. TCRdb independently ran MiXCR on the 5' RACE reads; one entry per CDR3 protein. Found here are roughly 80,000 distinct CDR3 sequences, around 16% of them singletons; the top ten hold around 12%. CDR3 size: 15 residues. V was pared by 4 bases and J by 5 bases, with 7 bases of the junction left unmatched. Germline CDR1 SGHDT, CDR2 YYEEEE. In regard to this clonotype: The target antigen is unknown.

Sample: whole blood. This TCR was sampled from an adult who was a healthcare worker with PCR-confirmed SARS-CoV-2 infection or an uninfected control (not recorded which). The gene calls are TRBV5-6 and TRBJ2-1, with 9 bases matching TRBD2. This CDR3 is CASSGDSGSNNEQFF. The CDR3 bases are TGTGCCAGCAGCGGGGATAGCGGGAGCAACAATGAGCAGTTCTTC.